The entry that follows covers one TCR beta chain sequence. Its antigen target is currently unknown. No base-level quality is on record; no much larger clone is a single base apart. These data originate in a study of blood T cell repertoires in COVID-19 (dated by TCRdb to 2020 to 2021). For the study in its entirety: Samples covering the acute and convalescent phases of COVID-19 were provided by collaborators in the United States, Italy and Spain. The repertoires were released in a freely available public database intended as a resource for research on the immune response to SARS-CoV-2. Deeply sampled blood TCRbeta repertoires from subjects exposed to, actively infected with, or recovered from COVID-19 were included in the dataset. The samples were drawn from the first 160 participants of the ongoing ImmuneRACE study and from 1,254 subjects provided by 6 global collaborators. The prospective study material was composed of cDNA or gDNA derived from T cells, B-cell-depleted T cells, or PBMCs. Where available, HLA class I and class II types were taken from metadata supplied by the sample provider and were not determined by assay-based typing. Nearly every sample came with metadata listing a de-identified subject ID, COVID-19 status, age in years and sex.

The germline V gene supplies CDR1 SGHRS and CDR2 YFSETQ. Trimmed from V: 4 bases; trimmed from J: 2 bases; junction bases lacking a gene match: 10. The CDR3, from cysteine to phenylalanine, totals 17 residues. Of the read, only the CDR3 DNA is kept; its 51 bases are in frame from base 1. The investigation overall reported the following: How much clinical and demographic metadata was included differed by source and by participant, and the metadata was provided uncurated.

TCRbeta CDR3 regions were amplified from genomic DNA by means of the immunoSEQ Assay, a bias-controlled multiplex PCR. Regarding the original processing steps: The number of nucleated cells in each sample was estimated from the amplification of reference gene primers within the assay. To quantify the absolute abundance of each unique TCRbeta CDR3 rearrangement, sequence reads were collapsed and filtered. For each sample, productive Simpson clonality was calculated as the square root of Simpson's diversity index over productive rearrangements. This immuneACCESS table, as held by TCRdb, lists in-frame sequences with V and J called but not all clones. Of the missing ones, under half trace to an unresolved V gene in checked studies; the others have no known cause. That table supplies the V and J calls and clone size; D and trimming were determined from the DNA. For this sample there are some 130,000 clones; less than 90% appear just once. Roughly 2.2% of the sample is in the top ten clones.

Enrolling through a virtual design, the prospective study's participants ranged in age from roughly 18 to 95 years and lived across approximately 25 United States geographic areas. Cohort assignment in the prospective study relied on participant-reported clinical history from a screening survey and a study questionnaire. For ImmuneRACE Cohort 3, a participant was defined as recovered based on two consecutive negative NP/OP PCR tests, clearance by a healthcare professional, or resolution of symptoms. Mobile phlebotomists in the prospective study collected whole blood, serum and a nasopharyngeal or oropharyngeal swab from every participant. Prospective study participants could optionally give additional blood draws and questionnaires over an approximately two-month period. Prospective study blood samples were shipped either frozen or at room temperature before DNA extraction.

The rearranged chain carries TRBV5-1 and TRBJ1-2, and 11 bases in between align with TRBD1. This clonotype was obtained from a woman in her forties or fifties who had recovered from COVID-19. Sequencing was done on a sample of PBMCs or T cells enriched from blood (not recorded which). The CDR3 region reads CASSVYLGDRGNYGYTF. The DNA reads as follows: TGCGCCAGCAGCGTCTACCTCGGGGACAGGGGGAACTATGGCTACACCTTC.